This TCR beta chain was sequenced during a study of CD8 T cells in ankylosing spondylitis. Germline V gene data show CDR1 as SEHNR and CDR2 as FQNEAQ (reference sequence). Trimming removed 2 bases at V and 3 bases at J, with 5 bases between. This CDR3 spans 12 amino acids. Study-wide results and limits: A motif of under 10 highly homologous TCR beta variants was seen as apparently characteristic of ankylosing spondylitis blood. Relatively rare in peripheral blood, disease-linked clones were also CD8+.

On this clonotype: Its specificity is unknown.

The TCR beta libraries were generated through quantitative 5'-RACE incorporating molecular barcodes. TCRdb passed the 5' RACE reads through MiXCR, listing each CDR3 protein once. The sample holds fewer than 500,000 distinct CDR3 sequences, around 24% seen once. The gene calls are TRBV7-9 and TRBJ2-7; unclear D gene. The source material was blood, either unsorted or a sorted T cell fraction (not recorded which). This receptor was taken from a male donor with ankylosing spondylitis. The CDR3 reads CASSLLLYEQYF. The CDR3 bases are TGTGCCAGCAGCTTACTCCTCTACGAGCAGTACTTC.